This is a list of T cell receptor beta chains from one sample in a study of beta chain features in type 1 diabetes. Libraries were prepared by immunoSEQ multiplex PCR; TCRdb keeps only in-frame clonotypes and omits some of them. The sample lists fewer than 650,000 clones; 15% to 19% were seen once. The sequencing input was naive CD4+ T cells from blood. The origin of the receptors is a man between 18 and 29 years old in good health. Both conserved end residues are part of each CDR3. A D gene is named only where the DNA matches it firmly. Size values are once, few and many counts, or a class for expanded clones, and some rows have none.

clone size,J gene,D gene,V gene,CDR3 protein,CDR3 DNA
NA,TRBJ2-7,TRBD1,TRBV10-3,CAISDSSKGQGGYEQYF,TGTGCCATCAGTGACTCCTCCAAGGGACAGGGAGGCTACGAGCAGTACTTC
NA,TRBJ2-5,NA,TRBV4-3,CASSRGRFQETQYF,TGCGCCAGCAGCAGGGGTAGGTTCCAAGAGACCCAGTACTTC
NA,TRBJ1-5,NA,TRBV4-2,CASSQDARAFNQPQHF,TGTGCCAGCAGCCAAGACGCCAGGGCCTTCAATCAGCCCCAGCATTTT
NA,TRBJ1-2,NA,TRBV5-1,CASSLSTINYGYTF,TGCGCCAGCAGCCTTTCGACAATAAACTATGGCTACACCTTC
NA,TRBJ2-3,TRBD2,TRBV7-3,CASSLNGRTDTQYF,TGTGCCAGCAGCTTAAACGGGAGGACAGATACGCAGTATTTT
NA,TRBJ1-6,NA,TRBV7-3,CASSSRGKGGDSPLHF,TGTGCCAGCAGCTCCCGTGGAAAGGGAGGTGATTCACCCCTCCACTTT
NA,TRBJ2-7,NA,TRBV7-3,CASSPGGAYEQYF,TGTGCCAGCAGCCCAGGGGGGGCCTACGAGCAGTACTTC
NA,TRBJ2-5,NA,TRBV18,CASSPGLQAETQYF,TGTGCCAGCTCACCCGGCCTGCAAGCGGAGACCCAGTACTTC
NA,TRBJ2-7,NA,TRBV7-9,CASSPGEQISYEQYF,TGTGCCAGCAGCCCTGGGGAACAGATTTCCTACGAGCAGTACTTC
NA,TRBJ2-6,NA,TRBV28,CASSYQVILRAVGGANVLTF,TGTGCCAGCAGTTATCAGGTTATTCTGCGTGCCGTAGGTGGGGCCAACGTCCTGACTTTC
NA,TRBJ2-3,NA,TRBV29-1,CSVERGRNTQYF,TGCAGCGTCGAACGGGGTAGAAATACGCAGTATTTT
NA,TRBJ1-1,TRBD1,TRBV7-3,CASSSQGVNTEAFF,TGTGCCAGCAGTTCTCAGGGGGTGAACACTGAAGCTTTCTTT
NA,TRBJ1-3,NA,TRBV5-4,CASSFGRGQGNTIYF,TGTGCCAGCAGCTTCGGAAGAGGACAGGGAAACACCATATATTTT
NA,TRBJ1-1,TRBD1,TRBV30,CASTGFVTEAFF,TGTGCCTCGACAGGGTTCGTAACTGAAGCTTTCTTT
NA,TRBJ2-7,TRBD1,TRBV9,CASSVRVQGVLDF,TGTGCCAGCAGCGTAAGGGTACAGGGGGTGCTAGACTTC
NA,TRBJ1-2,TRBD1,TRBV6-1,CASSEAQGAARYGYTF,TGTGCCAGCAGTGAAGCTCAGGGGGCGGCCAGGTATGGCTACACCTTC
NA,TRBJ1-1,NA,TRBV28,CASSLTGAGMKAFF,TGTGCCAGCAGTTTAACGGGGGCAGGAATGAAGGCTTTCTTT
few,TRBJ2-7,TRBD1,TRBV7-2,CASSSRDRGQRYF,TGTGCCAGCAGCTCGCGGGACAGGGGGCAGCGGTACTTC
NA,TRBJ2-5,TRBD1,TRBV5-4,CASSPPGQGQETQYF,TGTGCCAGCAGCCCCCCGGGACAGGGCCAAGAGACCCAGTACTTC
few,TRBJ1-3,NA,TRBV6-5,CASSYEPVSGNTIYF,TGTGCCAGCAGTTACGAGCCGGTCTCTGGAAACACCATATATTTT
once,TRBJ1-6,TRBD1,TRBV7-9,CASSRDSRSSYNSPLHF,TGTGCCAGCAGCCGGGACAGCCGGAGCTCCTATAATTCACCCCTCCACTTT
NA,TRBJ1-3,NA,TRBV18,CASSPPGWTETGNTIYF,TGTGCCAGCTCACCACCGGGGTGGACAGAGACTGGAAACACCATATATTTT
NA,TRBJ2-5,TRBD1,TRBV27,CASRSTGVETQYF,TGTGCCAGCAGAAGCACAGGGGTGGAGACCCAGTACTTC
few,TRBJ2-7,NA,TRBV7-2,CASSLGPGSSYEQYF,TGTGCCAGCAGCTTAGGTCCTGGTAGCTCCTACGAGCAGTACTTC
few,TRBJ2-3,TRBD1,TRBV28,CASSLGQGGTDTQYF,TGTGCCAGCAGTTTAGGACAGGGTGGAACAGATACGCAGTATTTT
few,TRBJ2-7,TRBD1,TRBV6-6,CASSYPQGASYEQYF,TGTGCCAGCAGTTATCCCCAGGGGGCAAGTTACGAGCAGTACTTC
NA,TRBJ2-7,NA,TRBV2,CASRASTRIGGKQYF,TGTGCCAGCAGAGCGAGTACAAGAATAGGGGGGAAGCAGTACTTC
NA,TRBJ1-2,NA,TRBV30,CAWSVPRGAGGYTF,TGTGCCTGGAGTGTACCCCGGGGGGCCGGTGGCTACACCTTC
NA,TRBJ2-1,NA,TRBV7-3,CASSPSWTTSNEQFF,TGTGCCAGCAGCCCCAGCTGGACCACCTCCAATGAGCAGTTCTTC
NA,TRBJ1-1,TRBD1,TRBV19,CASSARGQGNTEAFF,TGTGCCAGTAGTGCCAGGGGACAGGGCAACACTGAAGCTTTCTTT
NA,TRBJ1-1,NA,TRBV2,CASSNGQLATEAFF,TGTGCCAGCAGCAACGGACAGTTGGCCACTGAAGCTTTCTTT
NA,TRBJ2-7,NA,TRBV7-9,CASSPEGHYEQYF,TGTGCCAGCAGCCCCGAAGGTCACTACGAGCAGTACTTC
few,TRBJ1-5,NA,TRBV7-8,CASSLGSFNQPQHF,TGTGCCAGCAGCTTAGGATCCTTTAATCAGCCCCAGCATTTT
NA,TRBJ1-5,NA,TRBV2,CASSLQGQPQHF,TGTGCCAGCAGTCTACAGGGTCAGCCCCAGCATTTT
NA,TRBJ1-3,NA,TRBV7-9,CASSLGFLGSSGNTIYF,TGTGCCAGCAGCTTAGGGTTCCTGGGTTCCTCTGGAAACACCATATATTTT
few,TRBJ2-5,TRBD1,TRBV7-9,CASSPTGVTQYF,TGTGCCAGCAGCCCCACAGGGGTGACCCAGTACTTC
few,TRBJ2-7,NA,TRBV15,CATSSRREHEQYF,TGTGCCACCAGCAGCCGCAGGGAACACGAGCAGTACTTC
few,TRBJ2-7,TRBD2,TRBV5-4,CASSSGTSGYEQYF,TGTGCCAGCAGCTCTGGGACTAGCGGCTACGAGCAGTACTTC
NA,TRBJ2-1,NA,TRBV5-1,CASRIATGTYNEQFF,TGCGCCAGCAGGATAGCGACAGGCACCTACAATGAGCAGTTCTTC